This T cell receptor (beta chain) originates from a study of T-cell memory formation after mild COVID-19. Using its own MiXCR run on the 5' RACE reads, TCRdb lists one record per CDR3 protein. In the table there are 580,000 or so distinct CDR3 sequences, 15% to 20% of which are singletons. The sequence came from an adult woman who had mild COVID-19 (a few samples of this study predate the infection). Cell type and time point are not known. The sequenced sample consisted of PBMCs or a T cell subset sorted from them (not recorded which).

The CDR3 DNA is TGTGCCAGCAGCCCACCTATGGGAGGCTACAATGAGCAGTTCTTC. It encodes CASSPPMGGYNEQFF. The chain joins TRBV11-2 to TRBJ2-1, with D possibly TRBD2 on 6 matching bases. CDR3 length: 15 amino acids. The V and J ends lost 5 bases and 3 bases respectively, with 14 bases between them. Looked up from germline, CDR1 is SGHAT and CDR2 is FQNNGV.